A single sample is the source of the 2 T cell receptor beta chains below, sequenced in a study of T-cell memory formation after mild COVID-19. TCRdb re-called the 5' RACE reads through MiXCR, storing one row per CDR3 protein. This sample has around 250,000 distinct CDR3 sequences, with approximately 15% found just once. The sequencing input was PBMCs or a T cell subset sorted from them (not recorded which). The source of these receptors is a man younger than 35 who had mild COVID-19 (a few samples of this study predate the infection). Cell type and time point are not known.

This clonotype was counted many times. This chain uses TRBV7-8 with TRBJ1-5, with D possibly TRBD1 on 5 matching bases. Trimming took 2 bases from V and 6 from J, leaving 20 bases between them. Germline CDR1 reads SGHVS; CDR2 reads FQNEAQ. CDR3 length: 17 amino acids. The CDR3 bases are TGTGCCAGCAGCTTAATTCACCAGGGTAGACGTTTTCAGCCCCAGCATTTT. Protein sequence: CASSLIHQGRRFQPQHF.

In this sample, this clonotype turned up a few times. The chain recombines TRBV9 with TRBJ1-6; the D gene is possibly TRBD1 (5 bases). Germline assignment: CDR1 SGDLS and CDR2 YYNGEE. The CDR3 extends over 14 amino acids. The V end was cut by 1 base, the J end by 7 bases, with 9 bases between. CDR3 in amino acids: CASSVSDRNSPLHF. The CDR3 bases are TGTGCCAGCAGCGTATCCGACAGAAATTCACCCCTCCACTTT.